These 14 T cell receptor beta chains came from one sample sequenced in a study of OX40 agonist ivuxolimab in advanced cancers. Profiled with immunoSEQ multiplex PCR; TCRdb holds only in-frame clones, not every one. The table includes 98,000 or so clones, approximately 95% detected once. Sample: CD4+ or CD8+ T cells sorted from blood, taken in a trial of the OX40 agonist ivuxolimab. The receptors stem from an adult with an advanced solid tumor such as melanoma, head and neck, liver or kidney cancer.

The J gene is TRBJ1-1, the V gene TRBV18, with a possible D match to TRBD1 (5 bases). V was clipped by 6 bases and J by 1 base, with 9 bases between them. Germline V gene lookup returns CDR1 KGHSH and CDR2 LQKENI. The CDR3 is 13 amino acids. The CDR3 loop reads CASSTGWNTEAFF. The CDR3 DNA is TGTGCCAGCTCCACAGGATGGAACACTGAAGCTTTCTTT.

CDR3 in DNA: TGTGCCATCAGTGAGTCCGGGACAAGATACAATGAGCAGTTCTTC. Translating gives CAISESGTRYNEQFF. This chain joins TRBV10-3 and TRBJ2-1; maybe TRBD1 (6 bases). Between the trimmed V and J ends, which lost 0 bases and 4 bases, there was a span of 10 bases. The CDR3 contains 15 residues. Germline lookup yields CDR1 ENHRY and CDR2 SYGVKD.

This chain links TRBV4-2 with TRBJ1-2, with D possibly matching TRBD1 (5 bases). V gave up 0 bases and J gave up 8 bases, with 16 bases separating them. Germline V gene lookup returns CDR1 LGHNA and CDR2 YNFKEQ. This CDR3 has 15 residues. The CDR3, as DNA: TGTGCCAGCAGCCAAGATCAGGGTCAGGGTTCGGGCTACACCTTC. Residues: CASSQDQGQGSGYTF.

This clone was seen just once. The CDR3 reads CASSKSVQQYTYEQYF. DNA of the CDR3: TGTGCCAGCAGCAAATCGGTGCAACAGTATACCTACGAGCAGTACTTC. V gene TRBV21-1 combines with J gene TRBJ2-5; the DNA was not compared with TRBD1, the D call given in the table. The J call may be faulty, since TRBJ2-7 better matches the DNA end. TRBV21-1 is a pseudogene locus. The CDR3 has 16 residues.

This chain links TRBV5-1 with TRBJ1-6; possible D gene TRBD1, 6 bases. Germline V CDR1 and CDR2: SGHRS, YFSETQ. Deletions cut 1 base from V and 5 bases from J, with 10 bases between. This CDR3 has 15 amino acids. DNA for the CDR3: TGCGCCAGCAGCTTGTTCGGACAGAATAATTCACCCCTCCACTTT. It translates to CASSLFGQNNSPLHF.

The chain is built from TRBV10-3 and TRBJ1-2, with 7 bases aligning to TRBD1. Germline CDR1 reads ENHRY; CDR2 reads SYGVKD. V was clipped by 2 bases and J by 8 bases; unmatched bases: 11. The length of the CDR3 is 15 residues. CDR3 sequence (DNA): TGTGCCATCAGTGAGCCGGGACAGAACTCTGGCGGCTACACCTTC. Its protein is CAISEPGQNSGGYTF.

The chain uses TRBV5-4 and TRBJ2-7; D is perhaps TRBD1 or TRBD2 (5 bases each). Germline V gene data show CDR1 as SGHNT and CDR2 as YYREEE (reference sequence). The length of the CDR3 is 16 residues. Trimming pared 0 bases from V and 0 bases from J, leaving 13 bases between. CDR3 DNA: TGTGCCAGCAGCTTGGGTACGGGGCTGACCTCCTACGAGCAGTACTTC. The encoded protein is CASSLGTGLTSYEQYF.

V and J are TRBV25-1 and TRBJ2-7; 9 bases are a match to TRBD1. The germline V gene encodes CDR1 MGHDK and CDR2 SYGVNS. The J segment lost 5 bases and the V segment lost 1 base, leaving 9 bases of the junction unmatched. The CDR3 contains 16 residues. CDR3 in amino acids: CASSEWPDRGADEQYF. The DNA of the CDR3 is TGTGCCAGCAGTGAATGGCCCGACAGGGGGGCGGACGAGCAGTACTTC.

The V and J genes are TRBV18 and TRBJ1-1, with D unresolved. V shed 6 bases and J shed 1 base, with 15 bases lying between them. This CDR3 has 15 amino acids. Per germline, CDR1 KGHSH and CDR2 LQKENI. In nucleotides, the CDR3 is TGTGCCAGCTCTCCCCTCTCGGCAGAGAACACTGAAGCTTTCTTT. Translated, it gives CASSPLSAENTEAFF.

The genes are TRBV5-6 and TRBJ2-1, with D unresolved. With 0 bases removed from V and 11 bases from J, the gap between germline ends came to 15 bases. Germline values: CDR1 SGHDT, CDR2 YYEEEE. The CDR3 runs to 14 residues. The DNA for the CDR3 is TGTGCCAGCAGCTTGGGGGCAGGTTTTAATCAGCAGTTCTTC. Translated, it gives CASSLGAGFNQQFF.

The chain is built from TRBV7-2 and TRBJ2-4; TRBD2 matches 9 bases. J lost 6 bases, V lost 7 bases, and 16 bases had no gene match. The CDR3 covers 17 residues. Germline V gives CDR1 SGHTA, CDR2 FQGNSA. The CDR3 DNA reads as TGTGCCAGCACCACCCCAGGGGCGGGGGGGCCGTTAAACATTCAGTACTTC. It codes for CASTTPGAGGPLNIQYF.

The V gene is TRBV27, the J gene TRBJ2-3; 15 bases agree with TRBD2. CDR3 length equals 18 residues. After removal of 4 bases from V and 1 base from J, the junction contained 6 bases not matched to a gene. Germline lookup yields CDR1 MNHEY and CDR2 SMNVEV (reference sequence). This chain's CDR3 is CASSSWTSGRAGTDTQYF. CDR3 coding DNA: TGTGCCAGCAGTTCCTGGACTAGCGGGAGGGCGGGCACAGATACGCAGTATTTT.

This sequence joins TRBV5-1 and TRBJ2-7, with 7 bases lining up with TRBD2. The germline V gene encodes CDR1 SGHRS and CDR2 YFSETQ. The CDR3 loop spans 13 amino acids. V was pared by 7 bases and J by 0 bases, with 4 bases of the junction left unmatched. In DNA, the CDR3 is TGCGCCAGCGCTTCGGGAGGCTCCTACGAGCAGTACTTC. This sequence encodes CASASGGSYEQYF.

The chain employs TRBV14 and TRBJ2-4; D is possibly TRBD2 (6 bases). Germline V gene data show CDR1 as SGHDN and CDR2 as FVKESK. Trimming removed 1 base at V and 0 bases at J, with 16 bases between. The length of the CDR3 is 18 residues. CDR3 nucleotide sequence: TGTGCCAGCAGCCAAGCCGCGGGACGGGGACTAGCCAAAAACATTCAGTACTTC. Translated, it gives CASSQAAGRGLAKNIQYF.